This TCR beta chain was documented in a study of spatial heterogeneity in lung cancer. The wider study: Raw sequencing reads included, on average, more than nine appearances of each unique TCR and UMI combination.

CDR1 is SEHNR, CDR2 FQNEAQ, per germline (reference sequence). The CDR3 is made up of 14 amino acids. J lost 4 bases, V lost 0 bases, and 2 bases had no gene match. Unique molecular identifiers tagged every individual TCR cDNA molecule. In TCRdb, the 5' RACE reads were re-called with MiXCR into one record per CDR3 protein. The sample lists under 75,000 distinct CDR3 sequences, roughly 15% occurring once. Time point meaning: sample taken at primary tumor resection. No cell sorting; template was whole RNA from tumor, lung tissue or PBMC. The sample holds many counts of this clonotype. This receptor was taken from a male donor with early-stage non-small cell lung cancer. The chain links TRBV7-9 to TRBJ1-2, with 7 nucleotides matching TRBD1. The sequencing here drew on PBMCs, taken at surgery. In DNA, the CDR3 is TGTGCCAGCAGCTTAGCAGACAGGGTCTATGGCTACACCTTC. As protein: CASSLADRVYGYTF.